One sample yielded the 27 T cell receptor beta chains listed below, sequenced in a study of blood T cell repertoires in COVID-19. Profiling relied on immunoSEQ multiplex PCR, and the TCRdb table lists in-frame clones only, not all of them. The sample yields about 110,000 clones, less than 90% seen once. The sample consisted of peripheral blood. The receptors here all came from a man over 45 with acute or convalescent COVID-19.

A few counts support this clone. The rearrangement links TRBV7-8 to TRBJ2-7, with D uncertain. This CDR3 region has 13 residues. In germline, CDR1 is SGHVS, CDR2 FQNEAQ. Trimming shortened V by 1 base and J by 6 bases, and 10 bases separated the two germline ends. CDR3 sequence reads: CASSLGLPGEQYF. For the CDR3, the DNA is TGTGCCAGCAGCTTAGGATTGCCCGGCGAGCAGTACTTC.

This clone has only one observation. V usage is TRBV19 and J usage is TRBJ2-1, with 9 bases lining up with TRBD2. The CDR3 totals 15 residues. V shed 6 bases and J 2 bases; nucleotides not matched to a gene: 5. Germline values: CDR1 LNHDA, CDR2 SQIVND (reference sequence). The CDR3 sequence: CASSKREDAYNEQFF. The CDR3 DNA sequence: TGTGCCAGTAGCAAGCGGGAGGACGCCTACAATGAGCAGTTCTTC.

The rearrangement joins TRBV4-1 to TRBJ1-6; TRBD1 agrees at 9 bases. Per the germline V gene, CDR1 is MGHRA and CDR2 is YSYEKL. The ends lost 7 bases at V and 8 bases at J; junction bases unmatched: 3. The CDR3 runs to 13 residues. The chain's CDR3 is CASTTGGYSPLHF. The CDR3 bases are TGCGCCAGCACGACAGGGGGATATTCACCCCTCCACTTT.

CDR3 amino acids: CASSSGTGNEQFF. Written as DNA, the CDR3 is TGTGCCAGCAGTTCCGGGACAGGGAATGAGCAGTTCTTC. The V and J genes are TRBV12-3 or TRBV12-4 and TRBJ2-1; TRBD1 agrees at 9 bases. V lost 4 bases, J lost 7 bases, and 2 bases stayed unmatched. There are 13 residues in the CDR3.

The chain carries TRBV18 and TRBJ2-5; possibly TRBD1 for D (5 bases). The ends were cut back, 0 bases at V and 4 bases at J, with 12 bases in the middle. Germline V gene data show CDR1 as KGHSH and CDR2 as LQKENI. This CDR3 is 15 amino acids long. In nucleotides, the CDR3 is TGTGCCAGCTCACCACCGGCAGGGTGGGCAGAGACCCAGTACTTC. Protein sequence: CASSPPAGWAETQYF.

V usage is TRBV27 and J usage is TRBJ2-7; 8 bases line up with TRBD2. Trimming took 2 bases from V and 2 from J; bases not matched to a gene: 11. This CDR3 is 17 amino acids long. Looked up from germline, CDR1 is MNHEY and CDR2 is SMNVEV (reference sequence). CDR3 nucleotide sequence: TGTGCCAGCAGTTTAGTAACAGCGGGGGACACAGCCTACGAGCAGTACTTC. Its protein product is CASSLVTAGDTAYEQYF.

This chain connects TRBV29-1 to TRBJ1-5; TRBD1 might be the D (5 bases). The CDR3 spans 14 residues. In germline, CDR1 is SQVTM, CDR2 ANQGSEA. V shed 5 bases and J shed 4 bases, with 15 bases lying between them. The CDR3 DNA is TGCAGCGTTCCGGGACTTTCGGGAAATCAGCCCCAGCATTTT. It yields the protein CSVPGLSGNQPQHF.

V usage is TRBV5-1 and J usage is TRBJ1-1, with 7 bases that match TRBD1. The germline V gene has CDR1 SGHRS and CDR2 YFSETQ. V was clipped by 4 bases and J by 7 bases; unmatched bases: 13. The CDR3 totals 15 residues. The CDR3 reads CASSPWDRRYDEAFF. Here the CDR3 DNA reads TGCGCCAGCAGCCCCTGGGACAGACGATATGATGAAGCTTTCTTT.

The chain couples TRBV27 to TRBJ1-6, with D unclear. Germline CDR1 and CDR2: MNHEY and SMNVEV (reference sequence). V was cut by 2 bases and J by 1 base, with 12 bases left in between. This CDR3 is built from 17 residues. This chain's CDR3 is CASSLHEVGSYNSPLHF. CDR3 DNA sequence: TGTGCCAGCAGTTTACACGAGGTCGGGTCCTATAATTCACCCCTCCACTTT.

This clone showed up just a few times. The V and J genes are TRBV15 and TRBJ2-3; 11 nucleotides agree with TRBD2. CDR1 and CDR2 (germline): LNHNV, YYDKDF (reference sequence). The CDR3 covers 18 residues. Losses at the gene ends were 0 bases for V and 4 bases for J; bases not matched to a gene: 9. The CDR3 is CATSRDPLLAGEPDTQYF. The CDR3 nucleotides are TGTGCCACCAGCAGAGATCCCTTACTAGCGGGGGAACCAGATACGCAGTATTTT.

The chain links TRBV19 to TRBJ1-5, with D uncertain. Trimming took off 0 bases at V and 4 bases at J, with 7 bases between the two ends. The CDR3 covers 14 residues. Germline loops: CDR1 LNHDA, CDR2 SQIVND (reference sequence). CDR3 residues: CASSIEPGNQPQHF. CDR3 sequence (DNA): TGTGCCAGTAGTATAGAGCCGGGGAATCAGCCCCAGCATTTT. Based on the CDR3 plus reference TRBV19 and TRBJ1-5, the full variable domain is DGGITQSPKYLFRKEGQNVTLSCEQNLNHDAMYWYRQDPGQGLRLIYYSQIVNDFQKGDIAEGYSVSREKKESFPLTVTSAQKNPTAFYLCASSIEPGNQPQHFGDGTRLSIL.

The chain recombines TRBV6-5 with TRBJ1-1; 11 bases fit TRBD1. This CDR3 is built from 13 residues. After removal of 5 bases from V and 7 bases from J, the junction contained 3 bases not matched to a gene. From germline, CDR1 is MNHEY and CDR2 SVGAGI. In nucleotides, the CDR3 is TGTGCCAGCAGTCTGGACAGGGGGCTTGAAGCTTTCTTT. Translating it yields CASSLDRGLEAFF.

This clone has only one observation. The chain carries TRBV15 and TRBJ2-2; TRBD2 is a possible D gene (6 bases). Germline CDR1 and CDR2: LNHNV and YYDKDF (reference sequence). The V gene lost 0 bases and the J gene lost 5 bases, with 7 bases spanning the gap. The CDR3 loop spans 14 amino acids. Here the CDR3 reads CATSREGRTGELFF. In nucleotides, the CDR3 is TGTGCCACCAGCAGAGAGGGGAGGACCGGGGAGCTGTTTTTT.

V gene TRBV5-1 combines with J gene TRBJ2-7; 12 bases are a match to TRBD1. The CDR3 runs 17 residues. Losses at the gene ends were 0 bases for V and 5 bases for J; bases not matched to a gene: 9. CDR1 and CDR2 from the germline V gene are SGHRS and YFSETQ. The CDR3 loop reads CASSLELRGTGGDEQYF. CDR3 nucleotide sequence: TGCGCCAGCAGCTTGGAGCTCCGTGGGACAGGGGGCGACGAGCAGTACTTC.

The rearrangement uses TRBV4-2 and TRBJ1-5; TRBD1 might be the D (6 bases). The CDR3 has 16 residues. V was pared by 1 base and J by 7 bases, with 17 bases between. CDR1 LGHNA and CDR2 YNFKEQ come from the germline V gene. The CDR3, as DNA: TGTGCCAGCAGCCAAGGTTTAGGTTCGGGGGGCCAGCCCCAGCATTTT. Translating it yields CASSQGLGSGGQPQHF.

The chain has TRBV25-1 and TRBJ2-1; TRBD1 agrees at 7 bases. Trimming took 8 bases from V and 1 from J; bases not matched to a gene: 5. The CDR3 extends over 14 amino acids. CDR1 and CDR2 (germline): MGHDK, SYGVNS. The DNA of the CDR3 is TGTGCCAGCGGACCGGGACAGTCCTACAATGAGCAGTTCTTC. Its protein is CASGPGQSYNEQFF. The whole variable domain, remainder taken from reference TRBV25-1 and TRBJ2-1, is EADIYQTPRYLVIGTGKKITLECSQTMGHDKMYWYQQDPGMELHLIHYSYGVNSTEKGDLSSESTVSRIRTEHFPLTLESARPSHTSQYLCASGPGQSYNEQFFGPGTRLTVL.

This chain joins TRBV3-1 (or the pseudogene TRBV3-2) and TRBJ1-3; perhaps TRBD1 as D (5 bases). V was clipped by 0 bases and J by 2 bases, with 17 bases between them. CDR1 is LGHDT, CDR2 YNNKEL, per germline (reference sequence). This CDR3 has 18 amino acids. The CDR3 DNA reads TGTGCCAGCAGCCAAGATTGGGGGACTTTGGGACCTGGAAACACCATATATTTT. Translating gives CASSQDWGTLGPGNTIYF.

This chain joins TRBV11-3 and TRBJ2-7, with D possibly TRBD1 on 6 matching bases. CDR3 length equals 16 residues. Germline assignment: CDR1 SGHNT and CDR2 YENEEA. Trimming shortened V by 0 bases and J by 0 bases, and 12 bases separated the two germline ends. CDR3 protein: CASSLDAGRGSYEQYF. As DNA, the CDR3 is TGTGCCAGCAGCTTAGATGCAGGCAGGGGCTCCTACGAGCAGTACTTC.

This rearrangement joins TRBV6-5 to TRBJ2-1, with 9 bases that match TRBD1. The trim removed 2 bases at V and 0 bases at J, leaving 2 bases unmatched. The CDR3 consists of 16 residues. Germline values: CDR1 MNHEY, CDR2 SVGAGI. This CDR3 reads CASSYGTGNSYNEQFF. DNA of the CDR3: TGTGCCAGCAGTTACGGGACAGGGAACTCCTACAATGAGCAGTTCTTC.

This chain joins TRBV19 and TRBJ2-2; TRBD2 matches 9 bases. J was trimmed by 5 bases and V by 5 bases; bases with no gene match: 6. The CDR3 runs 15 residues. CDR1 and CDR2 from the germline V gene are LNHDA and SQIVND (reference sequence). CDR3 sequence (DNA): TGTGCCAGTAGTCAGAGCGGGGGGCTAACCGGGGAGCTGTTTTTT. Its translation: CASSQSGGLTGELFF.

This chain joins TRBV6-4 and TRBJ1-3; a possible D gene is TRBD1 (5 bases). V was pared by 0 bases and J by 4 bases, with 10 bases between. Germline assignment: CDR1 MRHNA and CDR2 SNTAGT. The CDR3 has 15 residues. CDR3 region: CASSDSRVGGNTIYF. In DNA form, the CDR3 reads TGTGCCAGCAGTGACTCCAGGGTGGGGGGAAACACCATATATTTT.

The chain joins TRBV3-1 (or the pseudogene TRBV3-2) to TRBJ2-5; maybe TRBD1 (5 bases). The CDR3 extends over 14 amino acids. The V gene's germline CDR1 is LGHDT and CDR2 YNNKEL (reference sequence). V was cut by 2 bases and J by 1 base, with 8 bases left in between. DNA of the CDR3: TGTGCCAGCAGCCAATCCGACAGCCAAGAGACCCAGTACTTC. This gives the protein CASSQSDSQETQYF.

The chain couples TRBV6-6 to TRBJ1-1; possibly TRBD1 for D (6 bases). The germline gives CDR1 MNHNY, CDR2 SVGAGI (reference sequence). The CDR3 totals 12 residues. V was pared by 8 bases and J by 7 bases, with 14 bases between. CDR3 DNA sequence: TGTGCCAGCGTACAGGGATCAGGTGAAGCTTTCTTT. Amino acids: CASVQGSGEAFF.

V is TRBV4-2 and J is TRBJ2-4, with 16 bases fitting TRBD2. CDR3 length: 17 amino acids. CDR1 LGHNA and CDR2 YNFKEQ come from the germline V gene. The trim removed 2 bases at V and 8 bases at J, leaving 6 bases unmatched. CDR3 loop: CASSQPGTSGGADIQYF. CDR3 in DNA: TGTGCCAGCAGCCAACCCGGGACTAGCGGGGGGGCAGACATTCAGTACTTC.

The CDR3 region has the DNA TGTGCCAGCAGGCCAGACGGGGGCACCGGGGAGCTGTTTTTT. Its translation is CASRPDGGTGELFF. This chain joins TRBV6-4 and TRBJ2-2; maybe TRBD2 (6 bases). Trimming stripped 6 bases from V and 4 bases from J, with 12 bases between. Germline V lookup: CDR1 MRHNA, CDR2 SNTAGT. The CDR3 consists of 14 residues.

This clone is medium-sized by share. The rearrangement uses TRBV21-1 and TRBJ2-1; the table's D call, TRBD1, was not checked against the DNA. TRBV21-1 is a pseudogene locus. The CDR3 length is 16 residues. The CDR3 DNA reads TGTGCCAGCAGCACCGGGACAGCTTGGACCTACAATGAGCAGTTCTTC. This translates into CASSTGTAWTYNEQFF.

This clone is a singleton in its sample. The CDR3 spells CASRPLWSGSRNEQFF. The CDR3 nucleotides read TGTGCCAGCAGACCTCTCTGGAGCGGGAGCAGAAATGAGCAGTTCTTC. This chain links TRBV28 with TRBJ2-1; 8 nucleotides align to TRBD2. This CDR3 is built from 16 residues. CDR1 and CDR2 (germline): MDHEN, SYDVKM. Trimming cost V 6 bases and J 7 bases; bases outside gene matches: 14.